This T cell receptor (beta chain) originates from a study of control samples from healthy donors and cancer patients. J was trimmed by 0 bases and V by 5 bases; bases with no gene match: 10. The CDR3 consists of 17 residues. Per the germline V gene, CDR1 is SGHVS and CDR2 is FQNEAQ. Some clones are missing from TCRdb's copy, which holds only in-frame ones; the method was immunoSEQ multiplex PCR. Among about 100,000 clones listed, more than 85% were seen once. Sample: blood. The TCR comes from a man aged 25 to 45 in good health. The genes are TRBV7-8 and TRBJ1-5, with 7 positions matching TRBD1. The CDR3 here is CASSPYDREYSNQPQHF. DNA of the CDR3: TGTGCCAGCAGCCCTTACGACAGGGAGTATAGCAATCAGCCCCAGCATTTT.